The 12 T cell receptor beta chains reported below all come from one sample, sequenced in a study of tumor-infiltrating lymphocytes in primary liver carcinoma. Using a constant-region primer together with ProtoScript II reverse transcriptase, TCR beta cDNA was made from roughly 500 ng of total RNA. Slightly modified ARM-PCR, run as three nested multiplex PCR rounds, produced the TCR beta libraries. Forward primers for TRBV1-TRBV30 and a C-beta reverse primer served the first two PCR rounds, at 10 cycles each. TCRdb called the multiplex PCR reads again in MiXCR, with one record for every CDR3 protein. The profile shows about 64,000 distinct CDR3 sequences, about 71% of them singletons. Extraction of RNA together with DNA used about 18-31 mg of unsorted bulk tissue. The sequencing sample was made of liver tumor tissue from sampling region 4. The subset denotes: tumor region T4, right-lateral pole. The receptors originated from a man in his forties or fifties with primary liver carcinoma and hepatitis B virus infection.

This clonotype was seen more than once but under ten times. The chain has TRBV4-2 and TRBJ1-2, with TRBD1 matching over 9 bases. The CDR3 is made up of 17 amino acids. The V and J ends lost 4 bases and 1 base, in that order; junction bases with no gene match: 10. Germline V gene data show CDR1 as LGHNA and CDR2 as YNFKEQ. DNA for the CDR3: TGTGCCAGCAGCCTCCAGGCCGCGGGACAGGGTAACTATGGCTACACCTTC. It is translated as CASSLQAAGQGNYGYTF.

As to this clonotype: The junction shows a germline mismatch at one end, possibly a read error. This rearrangement joins TRBV11-2 to TRBJ2-1; a weak D match, TRBD1 (5 bases). The CDR3 has 16 residues. Germline CDR1 is SGHAT and CDR2 is FQNNGV. The CDR3 region has the DNA TGTGCCAGCTGCTTAGATCGTTTAGCCTTAGGGGATGAGCAGTTCTTC. Amino acid sequence: CASCLDRLALGDEQFF.

The CDR3 sequence is CASSPQAGVYNEQFF. The CDR3 DNA follows: TGTGCCAGCAGTCCTCAGGCGGGAGTATACAATGAGCAGTTCTTC. The rearrangement uses TRBV28 and TRBJ2-1; 7 nucleotides align to TRBD2. There are 15 residues in the CDR3. The germline V gene has CDR1 MDHEN and CDR2 SYDVKM. The V and J ends lost 5 bases and 4 bases, in that order; junction bases with no gene match: 8.

Note on this clonotype: No conserved phenylalanine or tryptophan is present at the end of the CDR3, so a read error is the likely explanation. The chain links TRBV4-2 to TRBJ2-5; TRBD2 is a possible D gene (6 bases). In germline, CDR1 is LGHNA, CDR2 YNFKEQ. Between the trimmed V and J ends, which lost 4 bases and 7 bases, there was a span of 10 bases. The CDR3 contains 12 residues. The CDR3 protein is CASSRWGGTQYL. The CDR3 DNA reads TGTGCCAGCAGCCGATGGGGAGGGACCCAGTACTTA.

As to this clonotype: Germline is not matched at one junction end, which may reflect a read error. This chain uses TRBV5-5 with TRBJ2-5; D gene uncertain. The germline V gene has CDR1 SGHKS and CDR2 YYEKEE (reference sequence). CDR3 length equals 14 residues. CDR3 residues: CASNLVLREDTQYF. The CDR3 nucleotides are TGTGCCAGCAACTTGGTCCTGCGAGAGGATACCCAGTACTTC.

Points on this clonotype: In this CDR3 the conserved last residue, phenylalanine or tryptophan, is missing, so a read error is likely. Here the CDR3 reads CANSQTPCGGKETQYI. CDR3 nucleotide sequence: TGTGCCAACAGTCAAACTCCTTGCGGGGGGAAAGAGACCCAGTACATC. The chain combines TRBV11-2 with TRBJ2-5, with 8 bases aligning to TRBD2. There are 16 residues in the CDR3. CDR1 and CDR2 (germline): SGHAT, FQNNGV. V trimming: 10 bases; J trimming: 3 bases; junction bases outside the gene matches: 16.

The count of this clonotype is one. A junction boundary mismatches the germline segment, possibly from a read error. V and J are TRBV11-3 and TRBJ2-5; 7 positions agree with TRBD1. Germline V CDR1 and CDR2: SGHNT, YENEEA. CDR3 length equals 14 residues. DNA for the CDR3: TGTGCCAGCAGTCGGGGACAGAGTGGAGAGACCCAGTGCTTC. Translation: CASSRGQSGETQCF.

Notes on this clonotype: Mismatch with germline at one junction end may stem from a read error. The chain employs TRBV10-3 and TRBJ2-2; TRBD1 aligns across 7 bases. The CDR3 runs 16 residues. Germline CDR1 is ENHRY and CDR2 is SYGVKD. CDR3 coding DNA: TGTGTCATCATGGGGACAGAAGGTGGGAACACCGGGGAGCTGTCTTTC. As protein: CVIMGTEGGNTGELSF.

Regarding this clonotype: One end of the junction does not line up with germline, which may come from a read error. The chain uses TRBV6-1 and TRBJ1-2; D is unresolved. The CDR3 runs 15 residues. Germline CDR1 and CDR2: MNHNS and SASEGT. In DNA form, the CDR3 reads TGTACCAGCAGTGAAGACCGACGAGCTAACTATGGTTACACCTTC. Its protein product is CTSSEDRRANYGYTF.

The sample holds a few counts of this clonotype. One end of the junction is discordant with germline, which a read error may explain. V gene TRBV7-9 combines with J gene TRBJ2-1; 7 bases are a match to TRBD2. The CDR3 has 12 amino acids. Germline V gene lookup returns CDR1 SEHNR and CDR2 FQNEAQ (reference sequence). This CDR3 reads CAISSLANEQFF. The CDR3 nucleotides are TGTGCCATCAGCTCACTAGCGAATGAGCAGTTCTTC.

Of note for this clonotype: A much larger clone sits a single nucleotide away, making a read error possible. This chain uses TRBV28 with TRBJ1-2; D might be TRBD1 (6 bases). The V and J ends lost 4 bases and 3 bases respectively, with 12 bases between them. Germline loops: CDR1 MDHEN, CDR2 SYDVKM. The CDR3 loop spans 14 amino acids. CDR3 sequence: CASSWDKEDYGYTF. CDR3 DNA: TGTGCCAGCAGTTGGGACAAGGAGGACTATGGCTACACCTTC.

V is TRBV12-3 or TRBV12-4 and J is TRBJ2-5, with 14 nucleotides matching TRBD2. V gave up 5 bases and J gave up 5 bases; unmatched junction bases: 13. The CDR3 sequence is 18 residues long. The CDR3 nucleotides read TGTGCCAGCAGTAAGGGGACTAGCGGGAGCTATCGGCAGGAGACCCAGTACTTC. Amino acids: CASSKGTSGSYRQETQYF.